The 8 T cell receptor beta chains presented below share a single source sample, sequenced in a study of cytomegalovirus exposure and HLA in healthy donors. In the PCR, 60 Vbeta and 13 Jbeta primers were used. Data came from immunoSEQ multiplex PCR; TCRdb stores just in-frame clones and leaves some out. The data show about 110,000 clones, approximately 80% seen once. The sample consisted of PBMCs. Every receptor here comes from a woman aged 55-70 years in good health and CMV-seropositive.

This chain joins TRBV5-6 and TRBJ2-5, with a possible D match to TRBD1 (6 bases). The end of the DNA is better explained by TRBJ2-7, so the J call may be wrong. CDR1 and CDR2 (germline): SGHDT, YYEEEE. The CDR3 length is 16 residues. The CDR3 here is CASSLVQGRISYEQYF. CDR3 nucleotide sequence: TGTGCCAGCAGCTTGGTCCAGGGGCGAATCTCCTACGAGCAGTACTTC.

The chain carries TRBV6-6 and TRBJ2-1, with 10 bases lining up with TRBD2. Losses at the gene ends were 8 bases for V and 3 bases for J; bases not matched to a gene: 10. The length of the CDR3 is 16 residues. Germline V gene data show CDR1 as MNHNY and CDR2 as SVGAGI (reference sequence). The CDR3: CASFRTAGGHYNEQFF. The CDR3 DNA reads TGTGCCAGCTTCCGTACAGCGGGAGGGCACTACAATGAGCAGTTCTTC.

A single count supports this clone. CDR3 DNA sequence: TGTGCTAGTGGGGCACAGGGGACCTACGAGCAGTACTTC. It codes for CASGAQGTYEQYF. The chain combines TRBV12-5 with TRBJ2-7; TRBD1 aligns across 7 bases. CDR1 and CDR2 (germline): LGHNT, FRNRAP. CDR3 length: 13 residues. V trimming: 6 bases; J trimming: 2 bases; junction bases outside the gene matches: 4.

This chain joins TRBV6-6 and TRBJ1-4, with D maybe TRBD1 (5 bases). Trimming removed 3 bases at V and 0 bases at J, with 8 bases between. The germline V gene has CDR1 MNHNY and CDR2 SVGAGI (reference sequence). There are 15 residues in the CDR3. CDR3: CASSYWGATNEKLFF. DNA of the CDR3: TGTGCCAGCAGTTATTGGGGGGCAACTAATGAAAAACTGTTTTTT.

In this sample, this clone turned up a few times. This chain connects TRBV6-6 to TRBJ1-2; no clear D gene. V was cut by 2 bases and J by 0 bases, with 4 bases left in between. Germline values: CDR1 MNHNY, CDR2 SVGAGI (reference sequence). This CDR3 contains 13 residues. CDR3 protein: CASSYVANYGYTF. CDR3 coding DNA: TGTGCCAGCAGTTACGTAGCTAACTATGGCTACACCTTC.

The chain carries TRBV9 and TRBJ1-2; D gene unclear. The germline V and J ends were trimmed by 2 bases and 10 bases, with 9 bases remaining between them. This CDR3 spans 11 amino acids. Germline V gene sequence: CDR1 SGDLS, CDR2 YYNGEE. CDR3 bases: TGTGCCAGCAGCGTGTTAGCCCACTACACCTTC. Its translation is CASSVLAHYTF. Variable domain in full (rest from reference TRBV9 and TRBJ1-2): DSGVTQTPKHLITATGQRVTLRCSPRSGDLSVYWYQQSLDQGLQFLIQYYNGEERAKGNILERFSAQQFPDLHSELNLSSLELGDSALYFCASSVLAHYTFGSGTRLTVV.

This clone has more than one count but fewer than ten. This rearrangement joins TRBV18 to TRBJ1-5; 7 bases match TRBD1. The CDR3 totals 13 residues. Trimming cost V 3 bases and J 4 bases; bases outside gene matches: 0. The germline gives CDR1 KGHSH, CDR2 LQKENI. The CDR3 loop is CASSPGQNQPQHF. The CDR3 region has the DNA TGTGCCAGCTCACCGGGACAGAATCAGCCCCAGCATTTT.

V and J are TRBV2 and TRBJ2-1; 13 bases are shared with TRBD2. CDR1 SNHLY and CDR2 FYNNEI come from the germline V gene. Losses at the gene ends were 2 bases for V and 4 bases for J; bases not matched to a gene: 8. The CDR3 extends over 18 amino acids. The CDR3 coding sequence is TGTGCCAGCAGTGAATGGGGTGGGACTAGCGGGATTTACAATGAGCAGTTCTTC. Amino acids: CASSEWGGTSGIYNEQFF.